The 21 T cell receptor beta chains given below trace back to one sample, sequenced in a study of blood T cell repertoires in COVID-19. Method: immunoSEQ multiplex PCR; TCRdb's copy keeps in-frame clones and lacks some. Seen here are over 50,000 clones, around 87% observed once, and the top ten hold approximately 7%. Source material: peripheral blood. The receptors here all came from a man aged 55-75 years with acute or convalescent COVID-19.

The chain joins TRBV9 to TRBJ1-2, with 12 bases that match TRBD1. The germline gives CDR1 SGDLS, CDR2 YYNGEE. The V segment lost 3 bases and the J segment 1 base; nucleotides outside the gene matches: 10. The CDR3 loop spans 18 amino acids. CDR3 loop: CASSAYTGTGGDNYGYTF. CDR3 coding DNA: TGTGCCAGCAGCGCGTACACCGGGACAGGGGGCGATAACTATGGCTACACCTTC.

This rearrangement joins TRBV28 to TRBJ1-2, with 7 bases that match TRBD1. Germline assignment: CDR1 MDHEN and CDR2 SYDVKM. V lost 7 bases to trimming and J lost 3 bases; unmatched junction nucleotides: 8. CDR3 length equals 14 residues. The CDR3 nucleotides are TGTGCCAGCACCCCAGGGGGGTCCTACTATGGCTACACCTTC. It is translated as CASTPGGSYYGYTF.

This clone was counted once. CDR3 bases: TGTGCCAGCAGTGCAACCCTAGCGGGGGGGCAGAATGAGCAGTTCTTC. This encodes CASSATLAGGQNEQFF. The chain links TRBV6-1 to TRBJ2-1, with TRBD2 identical over 12 bases. J gave up 7 bases and V 4 bases, and 8 bases lay outside the gene matches. This CDR3 spans 16 amino acids. Germline-derived CDR1 and CDR2 are MNHNS and SASEGT.

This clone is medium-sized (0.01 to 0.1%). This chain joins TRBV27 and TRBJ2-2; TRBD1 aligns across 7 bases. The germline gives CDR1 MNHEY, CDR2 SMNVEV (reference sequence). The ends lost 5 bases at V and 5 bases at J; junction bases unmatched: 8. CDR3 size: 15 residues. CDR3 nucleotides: TGTGCCAGCAGTCGTACAGGGGTCTTAACCGGGGAGCTGTTTTTT. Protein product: CASSRTGVLTGELFF.

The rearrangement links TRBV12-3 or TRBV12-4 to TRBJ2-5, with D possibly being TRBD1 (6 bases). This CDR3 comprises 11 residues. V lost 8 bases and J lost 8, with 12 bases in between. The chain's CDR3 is CASGTPQTQYF. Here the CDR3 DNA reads TGTGCCAGCGGGACACCCCAAACCCAGTACTTC.

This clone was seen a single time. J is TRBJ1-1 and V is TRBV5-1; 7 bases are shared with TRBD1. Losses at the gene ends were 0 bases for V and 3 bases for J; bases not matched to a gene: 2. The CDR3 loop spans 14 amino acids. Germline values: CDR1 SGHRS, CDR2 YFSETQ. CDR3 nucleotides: TGCGCCAGCAGCTTGGTGGGACAGTACACTGAAGCTTTCTTT. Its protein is CASSLVGQYTEAFF.

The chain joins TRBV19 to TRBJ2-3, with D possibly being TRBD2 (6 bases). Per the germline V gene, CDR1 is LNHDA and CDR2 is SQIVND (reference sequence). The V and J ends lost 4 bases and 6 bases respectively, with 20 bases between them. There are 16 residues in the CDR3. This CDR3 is CASSSTGTLGGDTQYF. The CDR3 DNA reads TGTGCCAGTAGTAGCACCGGGACTCTAGGAGGGGATACGCAGTATTTT. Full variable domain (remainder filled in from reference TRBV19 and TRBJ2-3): DGGITQSPKYLFRKEGQNVTLSCEQNLNHDAMYWYRQDPGQGLRLIYYSQIVNDFQKGDIAEGYSVSREKKESFPLTVTSAQKNPTAFYLCASSSTGTLGGDTQYFGPGTRLTVL.

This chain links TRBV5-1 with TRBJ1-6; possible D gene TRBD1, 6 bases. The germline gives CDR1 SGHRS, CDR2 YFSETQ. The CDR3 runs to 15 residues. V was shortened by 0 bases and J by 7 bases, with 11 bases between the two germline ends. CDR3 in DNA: TGCGCCAGCAGCTTGGACGAGGGGGGGAATTCACCCCTCCACTTT. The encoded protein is CASSLDEGGNSPLHF.

This chain's CDR3 is CASSRQWDGYTF. CDR3 sequence (DNA): TGTGCCAGCAGTCGACAGTGGGATGGCTACACCTTC. The chain has TRBV12-3 or TRBV12-4 and TRBJ1-2; maybe TRBD1 (5 bases). V gave up 5 bases and J gave up 6 bases, with 10 bases separating them. This CDR3 has 12 amino acids.

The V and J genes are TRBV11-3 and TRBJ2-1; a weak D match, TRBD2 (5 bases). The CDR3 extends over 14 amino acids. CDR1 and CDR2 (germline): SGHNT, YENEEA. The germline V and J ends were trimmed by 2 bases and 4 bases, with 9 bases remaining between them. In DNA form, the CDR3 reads TGTGCCAGCAGCTTACCCGGGGTTTACAATGAGCAGTTCTTC. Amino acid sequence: CASSLPGVYNEQFF.

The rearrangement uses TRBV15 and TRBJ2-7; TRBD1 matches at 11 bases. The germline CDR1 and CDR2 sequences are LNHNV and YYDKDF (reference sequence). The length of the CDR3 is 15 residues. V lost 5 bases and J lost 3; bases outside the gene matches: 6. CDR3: CATSGPGQGDYEQYF. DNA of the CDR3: TGTGCCACCAGCGGACCGGGACAGGGGGACTACGAGCAGTACTTC.

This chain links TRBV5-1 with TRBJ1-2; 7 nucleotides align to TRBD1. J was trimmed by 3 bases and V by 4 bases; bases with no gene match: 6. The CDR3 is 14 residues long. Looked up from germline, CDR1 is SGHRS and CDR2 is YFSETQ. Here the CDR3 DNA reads TGCGCCAGCAGCATTGACAGGGTTTACTATGGCTACACCTTC. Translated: CASSIDRVYYGYTF.

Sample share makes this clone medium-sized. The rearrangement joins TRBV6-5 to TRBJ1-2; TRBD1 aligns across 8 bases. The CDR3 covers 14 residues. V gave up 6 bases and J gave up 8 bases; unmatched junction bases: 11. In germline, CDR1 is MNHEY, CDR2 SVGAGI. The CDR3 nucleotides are TGTGCCAGCAGGCTACCAGGGGGCGCGGACGGCTACACCTTC. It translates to CASRLPGGADGYTF.

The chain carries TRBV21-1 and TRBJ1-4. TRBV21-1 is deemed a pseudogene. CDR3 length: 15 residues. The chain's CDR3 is CASSSTARAGEKLFF. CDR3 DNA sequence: TGTGCCAGCAGCAGTACCGCGAGGGCGGGAGAAAAACTGTTTTTT.

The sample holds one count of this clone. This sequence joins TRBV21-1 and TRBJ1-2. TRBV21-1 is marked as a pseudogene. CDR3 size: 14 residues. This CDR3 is CASNRRSRGGVDTF. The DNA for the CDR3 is TGTGCCAGCAATAGACGATCCCGGGGGGGGGTCGACACCTTC.

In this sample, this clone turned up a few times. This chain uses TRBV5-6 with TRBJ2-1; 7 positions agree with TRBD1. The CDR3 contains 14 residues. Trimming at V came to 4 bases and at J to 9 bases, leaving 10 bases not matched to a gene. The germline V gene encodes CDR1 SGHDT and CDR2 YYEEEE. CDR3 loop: CASSPGLYRGEQFF. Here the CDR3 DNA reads TGTGCCAGCAGCCCCGGACTTTACAGGGGTGAGCAGTTCTTC.

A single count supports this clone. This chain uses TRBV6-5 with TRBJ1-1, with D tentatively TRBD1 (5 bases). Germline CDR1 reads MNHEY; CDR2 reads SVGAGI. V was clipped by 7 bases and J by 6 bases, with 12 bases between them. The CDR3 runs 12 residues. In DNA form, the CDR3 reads TGTGCCAGCACCCTTACGGGGGCTGAAGCTTTCTTT. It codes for CASTLTGAEAFF.

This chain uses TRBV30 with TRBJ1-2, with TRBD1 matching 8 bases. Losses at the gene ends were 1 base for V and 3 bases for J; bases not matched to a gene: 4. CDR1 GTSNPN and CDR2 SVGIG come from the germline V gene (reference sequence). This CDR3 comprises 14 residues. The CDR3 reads CAWSGQGIYYGYTF. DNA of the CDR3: TGTGCCTGGAGTGGACAGGGGATTTACTATGGCTACACCTTC.

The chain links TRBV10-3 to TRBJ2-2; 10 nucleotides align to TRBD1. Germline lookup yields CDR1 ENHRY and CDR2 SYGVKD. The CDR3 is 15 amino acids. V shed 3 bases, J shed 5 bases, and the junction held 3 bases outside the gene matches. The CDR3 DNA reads TGTGCCATCAGTGACCGGACAGGGGGAACCGGGGAGCTGTTTTTT. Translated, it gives CAISDRTGGTGELFF.

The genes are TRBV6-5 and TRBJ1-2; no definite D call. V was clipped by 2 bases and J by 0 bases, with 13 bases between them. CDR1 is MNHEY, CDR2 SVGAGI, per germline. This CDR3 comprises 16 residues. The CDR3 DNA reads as TGTGCCAGCAGTTACGGCATCAGTCAAGCTAACTATGGCTACACCTTC. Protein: CASSYGISQANYGYTF.

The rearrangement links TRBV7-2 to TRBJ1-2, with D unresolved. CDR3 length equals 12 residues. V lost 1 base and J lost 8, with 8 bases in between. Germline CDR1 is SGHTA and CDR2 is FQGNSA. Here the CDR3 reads CASSLVRGGYTF. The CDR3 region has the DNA TGTGCCAGCAGCTTAGTACGAGGGGGCTACACCTTC.